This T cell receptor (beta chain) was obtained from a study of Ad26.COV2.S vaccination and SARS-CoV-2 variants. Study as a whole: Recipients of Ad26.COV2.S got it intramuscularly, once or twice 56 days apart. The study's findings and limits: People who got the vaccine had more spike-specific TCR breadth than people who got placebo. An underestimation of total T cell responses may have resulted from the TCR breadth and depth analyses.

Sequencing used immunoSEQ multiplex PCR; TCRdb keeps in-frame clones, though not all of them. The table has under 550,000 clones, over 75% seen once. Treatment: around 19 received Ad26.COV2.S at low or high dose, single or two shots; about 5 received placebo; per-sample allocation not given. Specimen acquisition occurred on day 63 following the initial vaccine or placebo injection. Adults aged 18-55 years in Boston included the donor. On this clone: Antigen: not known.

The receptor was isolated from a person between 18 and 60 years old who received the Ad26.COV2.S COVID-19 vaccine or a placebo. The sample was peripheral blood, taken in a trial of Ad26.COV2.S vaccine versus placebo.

The CDR3 DNA follows: TGTGCCAGCAGTTCCCGCACACGCAACACTGAAGCTTTCTTT. Protein product: CASSSRTRNTEAFF. V is TRBV6-2 or TRBV6-3 and J is TRBJ1-1; D remains ambiguous. Per germline, CDR1 MNHEY and CDR2 SVGEGT. Trimming pared 4 bases from V and 2 bases from J, leaving 11 bases between. The length of the CDR3 is 14 residues.